One sample yielded the 15 T cell receptor beta chains listed below, sequenced in a study of shared T cell receptors in the human thymus. Sequencing was performed with immunoSEQ multiplex PCR; in TCRdb, only in-frame clones are kept and a portion is missing. The repertoire includes approximately 660,000 clones, more than 75% of them detected once, and 0.01% sits in the top ten. This sample also belongs to another study, concerning human thymus T cells.

Sequencing was done on a sample of thymocytes. These receptors all stem from a boy younger than two with a congenital heart defect.

Turning to this clone: Different DNA sequences within this sample yield the same CDR3. This rearrangement joins TRBV5-6 to TRBJ2-6, with a possible D match to TRBD1 (5 bases). The length of the CDR3 is 15 residues. V lost 2 bases to trimming and J lost 4 bases, with 10 bases between them. The germline gives CDR1 SGHDT, CDR2 YYEEEE. The CDR3 region has the DNA TGTGCCAGCAGCTTTAGGGGCTCAGGGGCCAACGTCCTGACTTTC. It is translated as CASSFRGSGANVLTF.

The V gene is TRBV2, the J gene TRBJ1-2; 10 bases match TRBD1. The length of the CDR3 is 13 residues. Germline V lookup: CDR1 SNHLY, CDR2 FYNNEI. V shed 8 bases, J shed 8 bases, and the junction held 8 bases outside the gene matches. CDR3 sequence reads: CASVTGTGVGYTF. The CDR3, as DNA: TGTGCCAGCGTCACCGGGACAGGGGTAGGCTACACCTTC.

CDR3 DNA sequence: TGTGCCACCAGCAGAGGTGCTCGGGACCAAGAGACCCAGTACTTC. Its translation is CATSRGARDQETQYF. The chain links TRBV15 to TRBJ2-5; no definite D call. The CDR3 length is 15 residues. CDR1 and CDR2 from the germline V gene are LNHNV and YYDKDF (reference sequence). With 1 base removed from V and 0 bases from J, the gap between germline ends came to 9 bases.

The V gene is TRBV19, the J gene TRBJ1-5; possibly TRBD1 for D (5 bases). Trimming took 6 bases from V and 5 from J, leaving 17 bases between them. CDR3 length equals 15 residues. Germline values: CDR1 LNHDA, CDR2 SQIVND (reference sequence). CDR3 amino acids: CASRAFRGCYQPQHF. CDR3 in DNA: TGTGCCAGTAGAGCCTTTCGGGGGTGTTATCAGCCCCAGCATTTT.

The chain couples TRBV5-5 to TRBJ1-2; TRBD1 matches at 7 bases. The V gene's germline CDR1 is SGHKS and CDR2 YYEKEE (reference sequence). The V and J ends lost 4 bases and 5 bases, in that order; junction bases with no gene match: 11. The CDR3 is 15 amino acids. The CDR3 region is CASSGGYRGPYGYTF. The CDR3 coding sequence is TGTGCCAGCAGCGGCGGGTACAGGGGCCCATATGGCTACACCTTC.

The chain carries TRBV7-2 and TRBJ2-7; D is ambiguous. The germline V gene has CDR1 SGHTA and CDR2 FQGNSA. V lost 8 bases, J lost 3 bases, and 14 bases lay in between. The length of the CDR3 is 13 residues. CDR3 amino acids: CASSPRPRYEQYF. The DNA for the CDR3 is TGTGCCAGCTCCCCTAGGCCCCGCTACGAGCAGTACTTC.

The chain carries TRBV4-3 and TRBJ2-4; D gene ambiguous. V lost 8 bases and J 0 bases, leaving 14 bases between the germline ends. CDR3 size: 15 residues. CDR1 is LGHNA and CDR2 is YSLEER in the germline V gene. The CDR3 spells CASSEAHLAKNIQYF. CDR3 bases: TGCGCCAGCTCCGAGGCTCATCTAGCCAAAAACATTCAGTACTTC.

V and J are TRBV9 and TRBJ2-1, with 8 bases that match TRBD2. Germline values: CDR1 SGDLS, CDR2 YYNGEE. The CDR3 contains 17 residues. V gave up 4 bases and J gave up 0 bases; unmatched junction bases: 9. In DNA form, the CDR3 reads TGTGCCAGCAGCACTCGACTAGCGCAGAGCTCCTACAATGAGCAGTTCTTC. Translated, it gives CASSTRLAQSSYNEQFF.

The rearrangement uses TRBV10-2 and TRBJ1-1, with unresolved D. This CDR3 contains 14 residues. Germline V gene sequence: CDR1 WSHSY, CDR2 SAAADI. The V end was cut by 5 bases, the J end by 0 bases, with 10 bases between. This CDR3 is CASSMRFMNTEAFF. CDR3 DNA sequence: TGCGCCAGCAGTATGAGGTTCATGAACACTGAAGCTTTCTTT.

This clone was observed a few times. The genes are TRBV7-2 and TRBJ2-1; D remains ambiguous. The germline CDR1 and CDR2 sequences are SGHTA and FQGNSA. CDR3 size: 12 residues. Trimming shortened V by 5 bases and J by 5 bases, and 7 bases separated the two germline ends. The CDR3 bases are TGTGCCAGCAGCCCTAGGAACAATGAGCAGTTCTTC. It is translated as CASSPRNNEQFF.

V gene TRBV2 combines with J gene TRBJ1-3; D is perhaps TRBD1 (5 bases). The CDR3 runs to 16 residues. Germline V gene sequence: CDR1 SNHLY, CDR2 FYNNEI. V was pared by 4 bases and J by 0 bases, with 13 bases between. CDR3 amino acids: CASSAGTPSSGNTIYF. DNA for the CDR3: TGTGCCAGCAGTGCCGGGACTCCCAGCTCTGGAAACACCATATATTTT.

The chain recombines TRBV28 with TRBJ2-7; 7 nucleotides match TRBD1. V lost 6 bases and J lost 2; bases outside the gene matches: 10. The CDR3 spans 15 residues. CDR1 is MDHEN and CDR2 is SYDVKM in the germline V gene. CDR3 sequence reads: CASSLIATGAYEQYF. The DNA of the CDR3 is TGTGCCAGCAGCCTGATCGCAACAGGGGCCTACGAGCAGTACTTC.

This chain connects TRBV6-5 to TRBJ2-5; possible D gene TRBD2, 6 bases. This CDR3 comprises 15 residues. The germline V gene has CDR1 MNHEY and CDR2 SVGAGI. With 3 bases removed from V and 0 bases from J, the gap between germline ends came to 11 bases. The CDR3 loop reads CASSYGLSYQETQYF. CDR3 in DNA: TGTGCCAGCAGTTATGGACTATCGTACCAAGAGACCCAGTACTTC.

This chain uses TRBV15 with TRBJ1-5; D not resolved. V was pared by 0 bases and J by 2 bases, with 17 bases between. The CDR3 is 18 amino acids. In germline, CDR1 is LNHNV, CDR2 YYDKDF (reference sequence). DNA for the CDR3: TGTGCCACCAGCAGAGATCTGGTCCCCGGTCGGGGCAATCAGCCCCAGCATTTT. Translation: CATSRDLVPGRGNQPQHF.

This chain joins TRBV7-9 and TRBJ2-3, with 7 bases matching TRBD2. The germline V gene encodes CDR1 SEHNR and CDR2 FQNEAQ (reference sequence). This CDR3 spans 17 amino acids. Trimming at V came to 2 bases and at J to 4 bases, leaving 12 bases not matched to a gene. This CDR3 is CASSLKFMGGPPDTQYF. DNA for the CDR3: TGTGCCAGCAGCTTAAAATTTATGGGAGGGCCGCCAGATACGCAGTATTTT.